Listed here are 21 T cell receptor beta chains from one sample, sequenced in a study of beta chain features in type 1 diabetes (dated by TCRdb to 2017 to 2018). Libraries came from the immunoSEQ multiplex PCR assay. The entire isolated RNA was reverse transcribed using the High Capacity cDNA Reverse Transcription Kit, and thus expressed TCRB transcripts were sequenced. Here the immuneACCESS table is served through TCRdb, limited to in-frame sequences with V and J called. Missing clones are a known gap in these copies; in checked studies unresolved V genes cover under half, and the rest lacks a known reason. The sample table contains under 500,000 clones; only one count was recorded for around 30% of them. About 0.065% of the sample comes from the top ten. The sequenced sample consisted of naive CD4+ T cells from blood. The cell subset or site label here, explained by the study, means: true naive CD4+ T cells. The source of these receptors is a man younger than 35 in good health.

V usage is TRBV29-1 and J usage is TRBJ2-1; D is perhaps TRBD2 (5 bases). There are 13 residues in the CDR3. Looked up from germline, CDR1 is SQVTM and CDR2 is ANQGSEA. V was trimmed by 2 bases and J by 8 bases, leaving 13 bases between them. For the CDR3, the DNA is TGCAGCGTTGAAAGGATCGCGGGTGATGAGCAGTTCTTC. Translating it yields CSVERIAGDEQFF.

A word on this clone: This sample includes further DNA sequences coding for the same CDR3. The rearrangement uses TRBV9 and TRBJ2-1; no firm D call. This CDR3 is 13 amino acids long. Germline CDR1 and CDR2: SGDLS and YYNGEE. Trimming stripped 4 bases from V and 0 bases from J, with 5 bases between. Here the CDR3 DNA reads TGTGCCAGCAGCCTAAGCTCCTACAATGAGCAGTTCTTC. Its translation is CASSLSSYNEQFF.

Only a few counts were recorded for this clone. The chain links TRBV15 to TRBJ2-5; 11 bases line up with TRBD2. Germline V CDR1 and CDR2: LNHNV, YYDKDF (reference sequence). The CDR3 is made up of 14 amino acids. V lost 4 bases, J lost 3 bases, and 1 base stayed unmatched. The CDR3 nucleotides are TGTGCCACCAGCATGGGACTAGCGGAAGAGACCCAGTACTTC. This encodes CATSMGLAEETQYF.

The chain uses TRBV30 and TRBJ1-4; no clear D. Germline CDR1 is GTSNPN and CDR2 is SVGIG (reference sequence). Trimming shortened V by 2 bases and J by 2 bases, and 12 bases separated the two germline ends. The CDR3 totals 15 residues. CDR3 DNA: TGTGCCTGGAGTAGGAGACATGGGACTAATGAAAAACTGTTTTTT. The encoded protein is CAWSRRHGTNEKLFF.

The V call is TRBV2, the J call TRBJ1-1, with D perhaps matching TRBD1 (6 bases). With 6 bases removed from V and 0 bases from J, the gap between germline ends came to 14 bases. CDR3 size: 15 residues. Germline CDR1 SNHLY, CDR2 FYNNEI. CDR3 protein: CASSGQNPMNTEAFF. In nucleotides, the CDR3 is TGTGCCAGCAGCGGACAGAATCCCATGAACACTGAAGCTTTCTTT.

This clone has only a few counts. The CDR3 DNA reads as TGTGCCAGCAGTAGGGGTGATAGGGAGCACGAGCAGTACTTC. Translating it yields CASSRGDREHEQYF. This chain joins TRBV27 and TRBJ2-7; D may be TRBD1 or TRBD2 (5 bases each). The CDR3 totals 14 residues. The germline gives CDR1 MNHEY, CDR2 SMNVEV (reference sequence). V lost 5 bases and J 5 bases, leaving 16 bases between the germline ends.

The genes are TRBV5-1 and TRBJ2-7, with TRBD2 matching 12 bases. There are 14 residues in the CDR3. CDR1 is SGHRS and CDR2 is YFSETQ in the germline V gene. V lost 4 bases, J lost 3 bases, and 2 bases stayed unmatched. The CDR3 reads CASSKTSGSYEQYF. In nucleotides, the CDR3 is TGCGCCAGCAGCAAGACTAGCGGGAGCTACGAGCAGTACTTC.

The J gene is TRBJ2-2, the V gene TRBV7-6; no clear D gene. Germline V lookup: CDR1 SGHVS, CDR2 FNYEAQ. This CDR3 region has 11 residues. The V and J ends lost 6 bases and 6 bases respectively, with 5 bases between them. The CDR3 DNA is TGTGCCAGCAGACCTTCCGGGGAGCTGTTTTTT. Amino acid sequence: CASRPSGELFF.

The chain is built from TRBV15 and TRBJ1-3; weak D call: TRBD1 (6 bases). CDR3 size: 15 residues. Germline CDR1 is LNHNV and CDR2 is YYDKDF (reference sequence). V was cut by 2 bases and J by 0 bases, with 8 bases left in between. The CDR3 protein is CATSRQDSSGNTIYF. CDR3 coding DNA: TGTGCCACCAGCAGACAGGACAGCTCTGGAAACACCATATATTTT.

Details on this clone: One junction end disagrees with the germline gene, perhaps due to a read error. The chain employs TRBV7-9 and TRBJ1-2, with TRBD1 matching over 9 bases. This CDR3 region has 13 residues. The germline V gene encodes CDR1 SEHNR and CDR2 FQNEAQ (reference sequence). CDR3 DNA: TGTGCCAGCACCCTTGTGCCGGGACAGGGAGCCGTATTC. This encodes CASTLVPGQGAVF. Filled out from reference TRBV7-9 and TRBJ1-2, the complete variable domain reads DTGVSQNPRHKITKRGQNVTFRCDPISEHNRLYWYRQTLGQGPEFLTYFQNEAQLEKSRLLSDRFSAERPKGSFSTLEIQRTEQGDSAMYLCASTLVPGQGAVFGSGTRLTVV.

The rearrangement joins TRBV7-9 to TRBJ2-2; D is undetermined. CDR3 length: 14 residues. Germline V lookup: CDR1 SEHNR, CDR2 FQNEAQ (reference sequence). Trimming removed 1 base from V and 3 bases from J, with 6 bases in between. The CDR3 region is CASSLDSYTGELFF. CDR3 in DNA: TGTGCCAGCAGCTTAGACTCCTACACCGGGGAGCTGTTTTTT.

The V gene is TRBV23-1, the J gene TRBJ1-2, with 7 bases lining up with TRBD1. TRBV23-1 is treated as an ORF (open reading frame) with a function not yet certain. V lost 10 bases to trimming and J lost 4 bases; unmatched junction nucleotides: 6. The CDR3 sequence is 12 residues long. The CDR3 DNA reads as TGCGCCACCTCCCAGGGGGTCTATGGCTACACCTTC. The encoded protein is CATSQGVYGYTF.

This clone was seen a handful of times. This chain joins TRBV29-1 and TRBJ2-7; 7 nucleotides agree with TRBD1. The germline gives CDR1 SQVTM, CDR2 ANQGSEA. There are 12 residues in the CDR3. The J segment lost 5 bases and the V segment lost 6 bases, leaving 7 bases of the junction unmatched. The CDR3, as DNA: TGCAGCGTGGCCGGGACAGACGACGAGCAGTACTTC. This encodes CSVAGTDDEQYF.

Comment on this clone: This CDR3 is also generated by other DNA sequences in the sample. J is TRBJ2-1 and V is TRBV9, with TRBD2 matching over 9 bases. With 2 bases clipped from V and 3 bases from J, the junction kept 3 bases outside the gene matches. The CDR3 spans 15 residues. CDR1 and CDR2 (germline): SGDLS, YYNGEE. The CDR3 region is CASSVGAGGYNEQFF. In DNA, the CDR3 is TGTGCCAGCAGCGTTGGAGCGGGGGGCTACAATGAGCAGTTCTTC.

The genes are TRBV5-1 and TRBJ1-1; D remains ambiguous. Between the trimmed V and J ends, which lost 4 bases and 3 bases, there was a span of 7 bases. The germline gives CDR1 SGHRS, CDR2 YFSETQ. This CDR3 has 12 amino acids. CDR3: CASSGRYTEAFF. The CDR3, as DNA: TGCGCCAGCAGCGGAAGATACACTGAAGCTTTCTTT.

This chain joins TRBV10-3 and TRBJ2-4, with TRBD2 as a possible D gene (5 bases). Trimming removed 2 bases from V and 0 bases from J, with 11 bases in between. Germline CDR1 reads ENHRY; CDR2 reads SYGVKD. The CDR3 has 16 amino acids. The CDR3 DNA follows: TGTGCCATCAGTGAGACTGGCGGGCTAGCCAAAAACATTCAGTACTTC. Its protein is CAISETGGLAKNIQYF.

CDR3 region: CASSWREGNTDTQYF. CDR3 DNA: TGTGCCAGCAGTTGGCGGGAAGGGAACACAGATACGCAGTATTTT. The gene calls are TRBV6-6 and TRBJ2-3, with D possibly being TRBD2 (6 bases). The CDR3 has 15 residues. Germline lookup yields CDR1 MNHNY and CDR2 SVGAGI (reference sequence). V lost 4 bases and J 2 bases, leaving 13 bases between the germline ends.

This clone was picked up a small number of times. The genes are TRBV5-6 and TRBJ2-1; 9 bases line up with TRBD1. V was pared by 3 bases and J by 4 bases, with 2 bases of the junction left unmatched. The CDR3 runs to 14 residues. Germline V lookup: CDR1 SGHDT, CDR2 YYEEEE. The CDR3 DNA reads TGTGCCAGCAGCTCGACAGGGGGTTACAATGAGCAGTTCTTC. As protein: CASSSTGGYNEQFF.

This clone turned up a few times. The J gene is TRBJ2-1, the V gene TRBV23-1; 15 bases are a match to TRBD2. TRBV23-1 has ORF status, its function being uncertain. CDR3 length: 17 amino acids. Unmatched junction bases numbered 4, after V lost 0 bases and J lost 7 bases. The CDR3 region has the DNA TGCGCCAGCAGTCAATCGAGGGGACTAGCGGGAGGAAATGAGCAGTTCTTC. It specifies CASSQSRGLAGGNEQFF.

The sample holds a few counts of this clone. The CDR3 DNA is TGCAGCGTGCTTCGGGACACCAGTGGCTATGGCTACACCTTC. It encodes CSVLRDTSGYGYTF. This sequence joins TRBV29-1 and TRBJ1-2; D may be TRBD1 (6 bases). The V end lost 6 bases, the J end lost 4 bases, and 18 bases lay between the germline ends. There are 14 residues in the CDR3. The germline CDR1 and CDR2 sequences are SQVTM and ANQGSEA. Drawing the rest from reference TRBV29-1 and TRBJ1-2, the complete variable domain is SAVISQKPSRDICQRGTSLTIQCQVDSQVTMMFWYRQQPGQSLTLIATANQGSEATYESGFVIDKFPISRPNLTFSTLTVSNMSPEDSSIYLCSVLRDTSGYGYTFGSGTRLTVV.

This chain connects TRBV7-9 to TRBJ1-1; D gene ambiguous. In germline, CDR1 is SEHNR, CDR2 FQNEAQ (reference sequence). The CDR3 runs to 15 residues. V was cut by 0 bases and J by 3 bases, with 11 bases left in between. The CDR3 is CASSLARYGDTEAFF. As DNA, the CDR3 is TGTGCCAGCAGCTTAGCGCGGTACGGCGACACTGAAGCTTTCTTT. Variable domain in full (rest from reference TRBV7-9 and TRBJ1-1): DTGVSQNPRHKITKRGQNVTFRCDPISEHNRLYWYRQTLGQGPEFLTYFQNEAQLEKSRLLSDRFSAERPKGSFSTLEIQRTEQGDSAMYLCASSLARYGDTEAFFGQGTRLTVV.